What follows is one T cell receptor (beta chain) and its context. The sample is drawn from a study of blood T cell repertoires in COVID-19. Study details: COVID-19 samples from acute and convalescent phases originated in the United States, Italy and Spain. Sources were T cells, B-cell-depleted T cells, or PBMCs; the material itself was cDNA or gDNA.

The method was immunoSEQ multiplex PCR; TCRdb's version includes in-frame clones alone and lacks a portion of them. Here the sample spans about 80,000 clones, around 69% being singletons. Germline CDR1 reads LNHDA; CDR2 reads SQIVND (reference sequence). J was trimmed by 4 bases and V by 4 bases; bases with no gene match: 5. The CDR3 sequence is 15 residues long. The sequenced sample consisted of peripheral blood. V and J are TRBV19 and TRBJ2-5; TRBD1 matches 11 bases. The sequence came from a man aged 65-85 years with active or convalescent COVID-19. The chain's CDR3 is CASSTRTGGRETQYF. CDR3 DNA: TGTGCCAGTAGTACCCGGACAGGGGGCAGAGAGACCCAGTACTTC.